A selection of T cell receptor beta chains follows, all from one sample in a study of T-cell reconstitution after alpha-beta-depleted transplantation in children. TCRdb ran MiXCR on the PCR reads and lists one entry per CDR3 protein. The sample carries about 590,000 distinct CDR3 sequences, 13% recorded once. Sequences were derived from PBMCs, mostly from graft donor cells, sampled 360 days after TCRalphabeta/CD19-depleted stem cell transplant. The source is a male patient aged 5 to 17 who had a stem cell transplant for acute myeloid leukemia, so the T cells may come from the graft donor. CDR3s include the opening cysteine and the closing phenylalanine or tryptophan. The D gene is left open where the match is weak. For some rows the clone size is stated as once, few or many, or as a class when expanded; others skip it.

d_call,j_call,clone_size,v_call,cdr3_aa,cdr3_nt
TRBD2,TRBJ2-2,NA,TRBV6-5,CASSLLSGRGAGELFF,TGTGCCAGCAGTTTGTTAAGCGGGAGGGGCGCCGGGGAGCTGTTTTTT
NA,TRBJ2-5,few,TRBV23-1,CASSRHFMSETQYF,TGCGCCAGCAGTCGACATTTTATGAGCGAGACCCAGTACTTC
NA,TRBJ2-7,NA,TRBV21-1,CASSKCVAGVYEQYF,TGTGCCAGCAGCAAATGCGTAGCGGGAGTCTACGAGCAGTACTTC
TRBD2,TRBJ2-5,many,TRBV27,CASSQYSGTQETQYF,TGTGCCAGCAGCCAATATAGCGGGACTCAAGAGACCCAGTACTTC
TRBD2,TRBJ2-1,many,TRBV28,CASSSTFSGRGDEQFF,TGTGCCAGCAGTTCGACGTTTAGCGGGAGGGGGGATGAGCAGTTCTTC
NA,TRBJ1-3,NA,TRBV5-1,CASSTLSGNTIYF,TGCGCCAGTTCAACTCTATCTGGAAACACCATATATTTT
TRBD2,TRBJ2-5,once,TRBV30,CAWGEGLAVYQEAQYF,TGTGCCTGGGGAGAGGGTCTAGCGGTATACCAAGAGGCCCAGTACTTC
NA,TRBJ2-4,NA,TRBV20-1,CSARSVAKNIQYF,TGCAGTGCTAGATCTGTAGCCAAAAACATTCAGTACTTC
NA,TRBJ2-7,NA,TRBV2,CASSDKRGGNYEQYF,TGTGCCAGCAGTGATAAGAGGGGGGGAAACTACGAGCAGTACTTC
NA,TRBJ2-5,many,TRBV29-1,CSVDTGLQETQYF,TGCAGCGTTGATACGGGACTGCAAGAGACCCAGTACTTC
TRBD1,TRBJ2-2,NA,TRBV23-1,CASSQVRGRAGELFF,TGCGCCAGCAGTCAAGTCAGGGGGCGGGCCGGGGAGCTGTTTTTT
TRBD1,TRBJ1-6,NA,TRBV5-1,CASSLTTGDNSPLHF,TGCGCCAGCAGCCTGACGACAGGGGACAATTCACCCCTCCACTTT
TRBD1,TRBJ2-1,NA,TRBV18,CASSPGQGQWNEQFF,TGTGCCAGCTCACCCGGACAGGGACAATGGAATGAGCAGTTCTTC
NA,TRBJ2-7,few,TRBV21-1,CASSPHREFSSYEQYF,TGTGCCAGCAGCCCCCATCGGGAGTTCAGCTCCTACGAGCAGTACTTC